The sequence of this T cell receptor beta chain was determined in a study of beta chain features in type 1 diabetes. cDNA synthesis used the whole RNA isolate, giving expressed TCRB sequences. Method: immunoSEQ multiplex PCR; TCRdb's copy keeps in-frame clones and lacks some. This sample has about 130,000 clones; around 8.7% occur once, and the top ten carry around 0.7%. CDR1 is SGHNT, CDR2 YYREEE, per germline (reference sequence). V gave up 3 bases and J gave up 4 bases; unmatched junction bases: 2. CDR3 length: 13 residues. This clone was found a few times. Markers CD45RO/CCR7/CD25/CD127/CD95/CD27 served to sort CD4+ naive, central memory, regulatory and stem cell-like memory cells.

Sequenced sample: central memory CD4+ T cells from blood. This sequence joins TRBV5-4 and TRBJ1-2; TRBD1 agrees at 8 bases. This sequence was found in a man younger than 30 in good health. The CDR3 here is CASSSTGVYGYTF. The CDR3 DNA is TGTGCCAGCAGCTCGACAGGGGTCTATGGCTACACCTTC.